A single sample gave rise to the 9 T cell receptor beta chains below, sequenced in a study of long-term antiretroviral therapy in people with HIV. Sequencing used immunoSEQ v3.0 at survey level. Produced via immunoSEQ multiplex PCR; TCRdb's table is partial and in-frame only. The repertoire includes 35,000 to 40,000 clones, over 75% of them detected once, and over 4% sits in the top ten. Here the sequenced sample was unsorted PBMCs, taken 1.5 years after starting antiretroviral therapy. Receptors originate from a man between 18 and 29 years old with HIV.

This rearrangement joins TRBV5-1 to TRBJ2-3, with TRBD2 identical over 11 bases. CDR3 length equals 16 residues. CDR1 and CDR2 (germline): SGHRS, YFSETQ. The V gene end was trimmed by 3 bases and the J gene end by 0 bases; junction bases not matched to a gene: 3. The CDR3 is CASSSGLAASTDTQYF. In DNA, the CDR3 is TGCGCCAGCAGCTCGGGACTAGCGGCTAGCACAGATACGCAGTATTTT.

V is TRBV27 and J is TRBJ1-4; D call uncertain. V was shortened by 8 bases and J by 8 bases, with 18 bases between the two germline ends. This CDR3 contains 14 residues. In germline, CDR1 is MNHEY, CDR2 SMNVEV (reference sequence). The CDR3 DNA follows: TGTGCCAGCCGCCTGCAGCGGCCGGGGGAAAAACTGTTTTTT. It is translated as CASRLQRPGEKLFF.

V usage is TRBV5-1 and J usage is TRBJ1-3; 10 nucleotides line up with TRBD1. The junction had 6 bases not matched to a gene; V was cut back by 1 base and J by 2 bases. The CDR3 runs to 17 residues. CDR1 SGHRS and CDR2 YFSETQ come from the germline V gene. CDR3 residues: CASSLNDGTGAGNTIYF. Here the CDR3 DNA reads TGCGCCAGCAGCTTGAACGATGGGACAGGGGCTGGAAACACCATATATTTT.

This chain connects TRBV9 to TRBJ1-3; D is possibly TRBD1 (5 bases). The V end was cut by 3 bases, the J end by 0 bases, with 7 bases between. CDR3 length: 14 amino acids. Germline CDR1 is SGDLS and CDR2 is YYNGEE. The CDR3 here is CASSETVSGNTIYF. CDR3 DNA sequence: TGTGCCAGCAGCGAGACAGTCTCTGGAAACACCATATATTTT.

This chain links TRBV7-2 with TRBJ2-3; D could derive from TRBD1 or TRBD2 (5 bases each). Looked up from germline, CDR1 is SGHTA and CDR2 is FQGNSA. The length of the CDR3 is 12 residues. Trimming took off 1 base at V and 9 bases at J, with 8 bases between the two ends. The CDR3 protein is CASSLDGGTQYF. CDR3 nucleotide sequence: TGTGCCAGCAGCTTAGATGGGGGAACGCAGTATTTT.

V is TRBV7-8 and J is TRBJ1-5; D unclear. Germline V CDR1 and CDR2: SGHVS, FQNEAQ. V gave up 4 bases and J gave up 0 bases, with 13 bases separating them. This CDR3 has 16 amino acids. The CDR3 reads CASSSDVAYSNQPQHF. The CDR3 DNA follows: TGTGCCAGCAGCTCAGACGTTGCTTATAGCAATCAGCCCCAGCATTTT.

This clone was observed a handful of times. CDR3 protein: CASSYVQGGNTIYF. CDR3 sequence (DNA): TGTGCCAGCAGTTACGTCCAGGGTGGAAACACCATATATTTT. The rearrangement links TRBV6-5 to TRBJ1-3, with D possibly TRBD1 on 5 matching bases. This CDR3 spans 14 amino acids. V gave up 2 bases and J gave up 3 bases, with 8 bases separating them. CDR1 is MNHEY, CDR2 SVGAGI, per germline.

The chain uses TRBV7-2 and TRBJ2-7; a weak D match, TRBD1 (6 bases). Trimming took 2 bases from V and 2 from J, leaving 16 bases between them. The CDR3 runs 16 residues. Germline V gene sequence: CDR1 SGHTA, CDR2 FQGNSA. CDR3 loop: CASSLSGVGYAYEQYF. The CDR3 DNA follows: TGTGCCAGCAGCTTATCAGGGGTAGGTTACGCCTACGAGCAGTACTTC.

The DNA for the CDR3 is TGTGCCAGCAGCTTAGACAGCTCTCGCGACGAGCAGTACTTC. Protein sequence: CASSLDSSRDEQYF. J is TRBJ2-7 and V is TRBV11-2; D not resolved. The V and J ends lost 0 bases and 5 bases respectively, with 11 bases between them. This CDR3 is built from 14 residues. Germline CDR1 and CDR2: SGHAT and FQNNGV.